This T cell receptor (beta chain) was identified during a study of Ad26.COV2.S vaccination and SARS-CoV-2 variants. Notes on the study in general: People given the vaccine had a wider spike-specific TCR breadth than placebo recipients did.

Some clones are missing from TCRdb's copy, which holds only in-frame ones; the method was immunoSEQ multiplex PCR. Of over 400,000 clones listed, roughly 88% are singletons. This sample's treatment: some 20 received Ad26.COV2.S at low or high dose, single or two shots; about 5 received placebo; per-sample allocation not given. Sampling was performed 63 days after the first vaccine or placebo injection. The ends were cut back, 7 bases at V and 2 bases at J, with 13 bases in the middle. CDR1 and CDR2 from the germline V gene are SGDLS and YYNGEE. The CDR3 is made up of 13 amino acids. In regard to this clone: Antigen: not known.

This receptor was taken from a person between 18 and 65 years old who received the Ad26.COV2.S COVID-19 vaccine or a placebo. The genes are TRBV9 and TRBJ2-7; perhaps D is TRBD1 or TRBD2 (5 bases each). The specimen was peripheral blood, collected in a trial of Ad26.COV2.S vaccine versus placebo. CDR3 sequence reads: CASGPGTPYEQYF. CDR3 DNA: TGTGCCAGCGGCCCCGGGACGCCCTACGAGCAGTACTTC.